The 27 T cell receptor beta chains reported below all come from one sample, sequenced in a study of beta chain features in type 1 diabetes. Reverse transcribing all isolated RNA meant expressed TCRB transcripts were sequenced. Assay used: immunoSEQ multiplex PCR; TCRdb lists only in-frame clones, some missing. Of 160,000 or so clones listed, 7% to 9.5% are singletons. The study's findings and limits: Shorter TCRB CDR3s, moderately but significantly so, were found in Type 1 diabetes patients in all four CD4+ subsets.

The antigens for these receptors are not known. Sequencing was carried out using central memory CD4+ T cells from blood. The source is a woman aged 30 to 39 with type 1 diabetes.

The gene calls are TRBV14 and TRBJ2-3, with D tentatively TRBD2 (5 bases). The CDR3 has 13 residues. V shed 5 bases and J shed 8 bases, with 14 bases lying between them. Germline loops: CDR1 SGHDN, CDR2 FVKESK. The CDR3 sequence is CASSALRAGTQYF. The DNA of the CDR3 is TGTGCCAGCAGCGCACTGAGGGCGGGTACGCAGTATTTT.

In its sample, this clone was seen many times. V is TRBV6-6 and J is TRBJ1-5, with D perhaps matching TRBD1 (5 bases). This CDR3 is 14 amino acids long. V was shortened by 5 bases and J by 4 bases, with 12 bases between the two germline ends. Looked up from germline, CDR1 is MNHNY and CDR2 is SVGAGI (reference sequence). CDR3 loop: CASSAPGGNQPQHF. The CDR3 DNA is TGTGCCAGCAGTGCCCCCGGGGGAAATCAGCCCCAGCATTTT.

This clone occurred a few times. This chain links TRBV28 with TRBJ1-2, with a tentative D call TRBD1 (6 bases). V was pared by 3 bases and J by 2 bases, with 16 bases between. The CDR3 covers 16 residues. Germline values: CDR1 MDHEN, CDR2 SYDVKM. This CDR3 is CASSLGSGGLNYGYTF. Written as DNA, the CDR3 is TGTGCCAGCAGTTTGGGGAGCGGGGGCCTAAACTATGGCTACACCTTC.

The chain links TRBV7-3 to TRBJ2-5; D not certain. The CDR3 consists of 12 residues. The V and J ends lost 3 bases and 9 bases respectively, with 11 bases between them. In germline, CDR1 is SGHTA, CDR2 FQGTGA. The CDR3 loop is CASSLATPPQYF. The DNA of the CDR3 is TGTGCCAGCAGCTTGGCAACCCCTCCCCAGTACTTC.

This clone was recorded a few times. The V and J genes are TRBV29-1 and TRBJ2-1; the match to TRBD2 covers 9 bases. V shed 3 bases, J shed 8 bases, and the junction held 5 bases outside the gene matches. From germline, CDR1 is SQVTM and CDR2 ANQGSEA. This CDR3 spans 13 amino acids. The CDR3 reads CSVDVAGAHEQFF. For the CDR3, the DNA is TGCAGCGTTGATGTAGCGGGAGCGCATGAGCAGTTCTTC.

This clone was seen only a few times. At the DNA level, this CDR3 is encoded by other sequences in the same sample as well. This chain uses TRBV4-1 with TRBJ1-1, with D possibly being TRBD1 (6 bases). The CDR3 sequence is 14 residues long. From germline, CDR1 is MGHRA and CDR2 YSYEKL. Trimming removed 4 bases from V and 5 bases from J, with 14 bases in between. CDR3 amino acids: CASSPRGAGTEAFF. As DNA, the CDR3 is TGCGCCAGCAGCCCTCGGGGGGCTGGGACTGAAGCTTTCTTT.

This rearrangement joins TRBV18 to TRBJ2-5; perhaps TRBD2 as D (5 bases). Germline V CDR1 and CDR2: KGHSH, LQKENI. The CDR3 is made up of 14 amino acids. V lost 3 bases and J lost 5, with 13 bases in between. This CDR3 is CASSPWTAGETQYF. The DNA for the CDR3 is TGTGCCAGCTCACCCTGGACTGCGGGCGAGACCCAGTACTTC.

The chain links TRBV28 to TRBJ2-3, with D possibly matching TRBD2 (6 bases). This CDR3 is built from 15 residues. Trimming removed 5 bases from V and 6 bases from J, with 18 bases in between. Germline V gives CDR1 MDHEN, CDR2 SYDVKM. CDR3 protein: CASSTTDYLSDTQYF. The CDR3 DNA is TGTGCCAGCAGTACGACGGACTACCTTTCGGATACGCAGTATTTT.

At least ten counts were recorded for this clone. J is TRBJ2-7 and V is TRBV4-2; 9 bases align to TRBD1. Germline V gene sequence: CDR1 LGHNA, CDR2 YNFKEQ. With 5 bases clipped from V and 2 bases from J, the junction kept 7 bases outside the gene matches. The CDR3 consists of 15 residues. The CDR3 coding sequence is TGTGCCAGCAGCGTCCGGGACAGGGCCGCCTACGAGCAGTACTTC. The encoded protein is CASSVRDRAAYEQYF.

This clone was observed a handful of times. This chain connects TRBV4-2 to TRBJ2-5, with TRBD2 identical over 13 bases. CDR1 and CDR2 from the germline V gene are LGHNA and YNFKEQ. The CDR3 is 16 amino acids. V gave up 2 bases and J gave up 7 bases; unmatched junction bases: 7. CDR3 sequence (DNA): TGTGCCAGCAGCCAACTGGGACTAGCGGGATCTCCGACCCAGTACTTC. This translates into CASSQLGLAGSPTQYF.

In its sample, this clone was seen many times. The chain recombines TRBV5-1 with TRBJ1-1; perhaps TRBD1 as D (6 bases). The CDR3 totals 17 residues. Germline loops: CDR1 SGHRS, CDR2 YFSETQ. Between the trimmed V and J ends, which lost 3 bases and 5 bases, there was a span of 23 bases. CDR3 nucleotide sequence: TGCGCCAGCAGCTCCCCTCCAGGGGCTTTCGGAAGAACTGAAGCTTTCTTT. Translated: CASSSPPGAFGRTEAFF.

In its sample, this clone was seen a few times. The V gene is TRBV7-9, the J gene TRBJ2-1, with D unclear. There are 12 residues in the CDR3. Germline values: CDR1 SEHNR, CDR2 FQNEAQ (reference sequence). With 5 bases removed from V and 5 bases from J, the gap between germline ends came to 7 bases. This CDR3 is CASSRDNNEQFF. In nucleotides, the CDR3 is TGTGCCAGCAGCCGTGACAACAATGAGCAGTTCTTC.

V is TRBV5-1 and J is TRBJ2-7; TRBD1 matches at 7 bases. The CDR3 is 13 residues long. Trimming removed 4 bases from V and 4 bases from J; junction bases left unmatched: 5. The germline CDR1 and CDR2 sequences are SGHRS and YFSETQ. CDR3 protein: CASSPQGQYEQYF. As DNA, the CDR3 is TGCGCCAGCAGCCCACAGGGGCAGTACGAGCAGTACTTC.

Turning to this clone: This sample includes further DNA sequences coding for the same CDR3. This sequence joins TRBV29-1 and TRBJ2-5; TRBD1 aligns across 7 bases. Germline trimming cut 5 bases from V and 2 bases from J; bases unmatched to any gene: 2. The CDR3 covers 12 residues. Germline V gives CDR1 SQVTM, CDR2 ANQGSEA. The CDR3 spells CSVRTGQETQYF. CDR3 sequence (DNA): TGCAGCGTTCGGACAGGTCAAGAGACCCAGTACTTC.

The chain is built from TRBV5-1 and TRBJ2-7; D is possibly TRBD1 (5 bases). This CDR3 has 14 amino acids. Trimming took off 3 bases at V and 5 bases at J, with 15 bases between the two ends. Germline V lookup: CDR1 SGHRS, CDR2 YFSETQ. CDR3 in DNA: TGCGCCAGCAGCTCCCTGGACAAGAACCACGAGCAGTACTTC. Translated: CASSSLDKNHEQYF.

This clone was found a few times. The chain's CDR3 is CASSSTGAGETQYF. The CDR3 DNA is TGTGCCAGCAGCAGTACAGGGGCCGGGGAGACCCAGTACTTC. The chain is built from TRBV5-4 and TRBJ2-5, with 7 bases aligning to TRBD1. This CDR3 contains 14 residues. The germline V gene encodes CDR1 SGHNT and CDR2 YYREEE (reference sequence). V was pared by 4 bases and J by 5 bases, with 8 bases of the junction left unmatched.

This clone was counted only a few times. V usage is TRBV15 and J usage is TRBJ1-2, with D possibly matching TRBD1 (5 bases). Germline V gene data show CDR1 as LNHNV and CDR2 as YYDKDF (reference sequence). V was cut by 2 bases and J by 3 bases, with 7 bases left in between. This CDR3 is 13 amino acids long. CDR3 in amino acids: CATSRPGYYGYTF. CDR3 DNA sequence: TGTGCCACCAGCAGACCAGGGTACTATGGCTACACCTTC.

This clone was detected only a few times. The chain uses TRBV4-1 and TRBJ2-5; weak D call: TRBD2 (5 bases). The CDR3 totals 13 residues. The V gene's germline CDR1 is MGHRA and CDR2 YSYEKL. Trimming shortened V by 4 bases and J by 5 bases, and 11 bases separated the two germline ends. CDR3 residues: CASSRNERETQYF. The CDR3 nucleotides are TGCGCCAGCAGCCGAAACGAGCGGGAGACCCAGTACTTC.

The CDR3 DNA reads TGTGCCAGCAGTTCCCCGGGACAGGGTGTGCGAGCTTTCTTT. This gives the protein CASSSPGQGVRAFF. J is TRBJ1-1 and V is TRBV27; 9 bases fit TRBD1. Germline V lookup: CDR1 MNHEY, CDR2 SMNVEV (reference sequence). Losses at the gene ends were 4 bases for V and 10 bases for J; bases not matched to a gene: 10. The CDR3 loop spans 14 amino acids.

V gene TRBV7-8 combines with J gene TRBJ1-1; D is unclear. The CDR3 has 12 residues. V lost 5 bases and J 4 bases, leaving 8 bases between the germline ends. Germline loops: CDR1 SGHVS, CDR2 FQNEAQ. The CDR3 loop reads CASSIGITEAFF. The CDR3 DNA reads TGTGCCAGCAGCATAGGTATCACTGAAGCTTTCTTT.

This clone was seen only a few times. The V gene is TRBV28, the J gene TRBJ2-1; TRBD1 aligns across 8 bases. Germline loops: CDR1 MDHEN, CDR2 SYDVKM. This CDR3 is built from 15 residues. Trimming at V came to 3 bases and at J to 5 bases, leaving 6 bases not matched to a gene. Here the CDR3 DNA reads TGTGCCAGCAGTTTTCGACAGGGGATCCACAATGAGCAGTTCTTC. This gives the protein CASSFRQGIHNEQFF.

The chain combines TRBV6-1 with TRBJ1-5; no clear D gene. CDR1 and CDR2 (germline): MNHNS, SASEGT. The CDR3 contains 13 residues. V shed 4 bases and J shed 5 bases, with 9 bases lying between them. CDR3 sequence reads: CASSALRDQPQHF. DNA of the CDR3: TGTGCCAGCAGTGCCCTTCGGGATCAGCCCCAGCATTTT.

A few counts support this clone. The chain uses TRBV5-1 and TRBJ2-1; 7 bases line up with TRBD2. The ends lost 5 bases at V and 6 bases at J; junction bases unmatched: 5. Germline V gene sequence: CDR1 SGHRS, CDR2 YFSETQ. This CDR3 region has 13 residues. The CDR3 DNA follows: TGCGCCAGCAGTCCGGGGGGTTTCAATGAGCAGTTCTTC. Protein sequence: CASSPGGFNEQFF.

The gene calls are TRBV10-1 and TRBJ2-7, with TRBD2 as a possible D gene (6 bases). CDR1 is WNHNN, CDR2 SYGVQD, per germline (reference sequence). CDR3 length equals 16 residues. Trimming took 0 bases from V and 5 from J, leaving 17 bases between them. CDR3 residues: CASSESDGRDVNEQYF. CDR3 DNA: TGCGCCAGCAGTGAGTCTGACGGGCGGGACGTTAACGAGCAGTACTTC.

CDR3 DNA sequence: TGTGCCAGCAGTTACTCCTGGACTAGCGGCAATGAGCAGTTCTTC. This gives the protein CASSYSWTSGNEQFF. The chain employs TRBV6-6 and TRBJ2-1; 10 bases are a match to TRBD2. This CDR3 has 15 amino acids. V dropped 0 bases and J dropped 6; count of bases not matched to a gene: 2. Germline V gene data show CDR1 as MNHNY and CDR2 as SVGAGI (reference sequence).

The chain uses TRBV5-4 and TRBJ2-2; 7 nucleotides agree with TRBD2. The CDR3 covers 16 residues. CDR1 is SGHNT, CDR2 YYREEE, per germline (reference sequence). Germline trimming cut 4 bases from V and 1 base from J; bases unmatched to any gene: 7. CDR3 sequence (DNA): TGTGCCAGCAGCCCCATGGGAGGGATGAACACCGGGGAGCTGTTTTTT. It yields the protein CASSPMGGMNTGELFF.

This chain connects TRBV11-2 to TRBJ2-5, with unresolved D. Per the germline V gene, CDR1 is SGHAT and CDR2 is FQNNGV. The V end was cut by 0 bases, the J end by 4 bases, with 9 bases between. The CDR3 is made up of 14 amino acids. CDR3 amino acids: CASSLDLLRETQYF. DNA for the CDR3: TGTGCCAGCAGCTTAGATTTGCTACGAGAGACCCAGTACTTC.